One sample yielded the 19 T cell receptor beta chains listed below, sequenced in a study of blood T cell repertoires in COVID-19. The method was immunoSEQ multiplex PCR; TCRdb's version includes in-frame clones alone and lacks a portion of them. The table records under 400,000 clones, approximately 86% of them present only once. What was sequenced was PBMCs or T cells enriched from blood (not recorded which). The source of these receptors is a woman in her thirties or forties with acute COVID-19.

This clone is a singleton in its sample. This chain connects TRBV11-2 to TRBJ1-6; D might be TRBD1 (5 bases). This CDR3 contains 14 residues. Trimming stripped 3 bases from V and 6 bases from J, with 9 bases between. The germline V gene encodes CDR1 SGHAT and CDR2 FQNNGV. CDR3 loop: CASSFQGFNSPLHF. In DNA form, the CDR3 reads TGTGCCAGCAGCTTCCAGGGATTTAATTCACCCCTCCACTTT.

The chain carries TRBV6-5 and TRBJ1-1, with D perhaps matching TRBD1 (6 bases). Looked up from germline, CDR1 is MNHEY and CDR2 is SVGAGI. The CDR3 totals 14 residues. V lost 7 bases to trimming and J lost 3 bases, with 15 bases between them. CDR3 protein: CASTVGRGDTEAFF. DNA for the CDR3: TGTGCCAGCACCGTGGGGAGGGGGGACACTGAAGCTTTCTTT.

There are a few counts of this clone. The gene calls are TRBV4-3 and TRBJ1-3; D uncertain. The germline V gene encodes CDR1 LGHNA and CDR2 YSLEER. V lost 0 bases, J lost 0 bases, and 9 bases lay in between. CDR3 length: 16 residues. The CDR3 DNA sequence: TGCGCCAGCAGCCAAGATCGTTTTAGCTCTGGAAACACCATATATTTT. Protein sequence: CASSQDRFSSGNTIYF.

CDR3 sequence reads: CASSQEFEGAEFYTDTQYF. DNA of the CDR3: TGCGCCAGCAGCCAAGAATTTGAGGGGGCAGAGTTCTACACAGATACGCAGTATTTT. The chain couples TRBV4-3 to TRBJ2-3, with 7 nucleotides matching TRBD1. In germline, CDR1 is LGHNA, CDR2 YSLEER. V dropped 0 bases and J dropped 2; count of bases not matched to a gene: 14. CDR3 size: 19 residues.

J is TRBJ1-2 and V is TRBV7-8, with 7 bases that match TRBD1. The CDR3 has 13 amino acids. Trimming took 1 base from V and 7 from J; bases not matched to a gene: 3. The V gene's germline CDR1 is SGHVS and CDR2 FQNEAQ. For the CDR3, the DNA is TGTGCCAGCAGCTTAGGGGGACAGTCTGGCTACACCTTC. Translation: CASSLGGQSGYTF.

This chain uses TRBV28 with TRBJ2-7; 7 bases map to TRBD1. Germline lookup yields CDR1 MDHEN and CDR2 SYDVKM. Germline trimming cut 6 bases from V and 4 bases from J; bases unmatched to any gene: 3. This CDR3 spans 12 amino acids. Here the CDR3 DNA reads TGTGCCAGCAGCCTGACAGGGTACGAGCAGTACTTC. Encoded protein: CASSLTGYEQYF.

This chain uses TRBV2 with TRBJ1-1; D not resolved. CDR1 and CDR2 from the germline V gene are SNHLY and FYNNEI. Trimming stripped 6 bases from V and 2 bases from J, with 13 bases between. The length of the CDR3 is 14 residues. Written as DNA, the CDR3 is TGTGCCAGCAGAAGACATACAACAAACACTGAAGCTTTCTTT. Amino acid sequence: CASRRHTTNTEAFF.

This clone has at least ten counts. The chain recombines TRBV5-1 with TRBJ1-2; maybe TRBD1 (6 bases). From germline, CDR1 is SGHRS and CDR2 YFSETQ. The CDR3 length is 14 residues. Trimming shortened V by 0 bases and J by 8 bases, and 14 bases separated the two germline ends. The CDR3: CASSLATGNEGYTF. In nucleotides, the CDR3 is TGCGCCAGCAGCTTGGCCACAGGGAATGAAGGCTACACCTTC.

This chain connects TRBV14 to TRBJ2-1, with D possibly TRBD2 on 5 matching bases. Germline CDR1 reads SGHDN; CDR2 reads FVKESK. The V end lost 0 bases, the J end lost 4 bases, and 10 bases lay between the germline ends. The length of the CDR3 is 15 residues. Here the CDR3 reads CASSQDPGLYNEQFF. CDR3 DNA sequence: TGTGCCAGCAGCCAAGATCCTGGACTTTACAATGAGCAGTTCTTC. The full variable domain, with the rest looked up from reference TRBV14 and TRBJ2-1, is EAGVTQFPSHSVIEKGQTVTLRCDPISGHDNLYWYRRVMGKEIKFLLHFVKESKQDESGMPNNRFLAERTGGTYSTLKVQPAELEDSGVYFCASSQDPGLYNEQFFGPGTRLTVL.

The chain recombines TRBV11-2 with TRBJ1-2, with D maybe TRBD1 (5 bases). V lost 4 bases, J lost 6 bases, and 18 bases lay in between. CDR1 and CDR2 from the germline V gene are SGHAT and FQNNGV. The length of the CDR3 is 15 residues. The chain's CDR3 is CASSSAPAGGDGYTF. CDR3 bases: TGTGCCAGCAGCTCAGCGCCGGCCGGGGGTGATGGCTACACCTTC.

J is TRBJ1-1 and V is TRBV10-3; possible D gene TRBD1, 6 bases. CDR1 and CDR2 from the germline V gene are ENHRY and SYGVKD. Deletions cut 2 bases from V and 4 bases from J, with 11 bases between. This CDR3 region has 14 residues. The CDR3: CAISEGTYGTEAFF. CDR3 nucleotides: TGTGCCATCAGTGAGGGGACATATGGCACTGAAGCTTTCTTT.

The chain uses TRBV11-2 and TRBJ1-6; 12 bases fit TRBD1. J lost 10 bases, V lost 5 bases, and 9 bases had no gene match. This CDR3 spans 16 amino acids. CDR1 and CDR2 (germline): SGHAT, FQNNGV. CDR3 region: CASSEPGTGGGSPLHF. Written as DNA, the CDR3 is TGTGCCAGCAGCGAACCCGGGACAGGGGGCGGATCACCCCTCCACTTT. The whole variable domain, filled in from reference TRBV11-2 and TRBJ1-6, reads EAGVAQSPRYKIIEKRQSVAFWCNPISGHATLYWYQQILGQGPKLLIQFQNNGVVDDSQLPKDRFSAERLKGVDSTLKIQPAKLEDSAVYLCASSEPGTGGGSPLHFGNGTRLTVT.

This chain connects TRBV4-2 to TRBJ1-2, with 10 bases that match TRBD1. Germline CDR1 LGHNA, CDR2 YNFKEQ. The J segment lost 1 base and the V segment lost 1 base, leaving 3 bases of the junction unmatched. The CDR3 runs 16 residues. CDR3 coding DNA: TGTGCCAGCAGCCAAGCAAGGACAGGGGGTAACTATGGCTACACCTTC. This translates into CASSQARTGGNYGYTF.

DNA of the CDR3: TGCGCCAGCAAGTCGACAGGCGATCACTTCGGGACCCAGTACTTC. It is translated as CASKSTGDHFGTQYF. The chain employs TRBV5-1 and TRBJ2-5; perhaps TRBD1 as D (6 bases). The germline V gene has CDR1 SGHRS and CDR2 YFSETQ. The ends were cut back, 6 bases at V and 7 bases at J, with 22 bases in the middle. This CDR3 spans 15 amino acids.

This clone has a handful of counts. The genes are TRBV5-6 and TRBJ2-2; possible D gene TRBD2, 6 bases. Germline V lookup: CDR1 SGHDT, CDR2 YYEEEE. The CDR3 runs to 13 residues. V was shortened by 6 bases and J by 9 bases, with 15 bases between the two germline ends. DNA for the CDR3: TGTGCCAGCACTGGAGTGGCGGGGAGGGAGCTGTTTTTT. Translating it yields CASTGVAGRELFF.

This chain joins TRBV11-2 and TRBJ2-1; 7 bases are shared with TRBD1. With V trimmed by 5 bases and J by 7 bases, 11 bases remained unmatched. The CDR3 length is 15 residues. Per the germline V gene, CDR1 is SGHAT and CDR2 is FQNNGV. In DNA, the CDR3 is TGTGCCAGCAGCCCCGGACAGGTTTGGTCAAATGAGCAGTTCTTC. Translated: CASSPGQVWSNEQFF. Variable domain in full (rest from reference TRBV11-2 and TRBJ2-1): EAGVAQSPRYKIIEKRQSVAFWCNPISGHATLYWYQQILGQGPKLLIQFQNNGVVDDSQLPKDRFSAERLKGVDSTLKIQPAKLEDSAVYLCASSPGQVWSNEQFFGPGTRLTVL.

The V and J genes are TRBV28 and TRBJ2-7; the match to TRBD1 covers 10 bases. Germline CDR1 and CDR2: MDHEN and SYDVKM. The CDR3 is 14 amino acids. The V segment lost 3 bases and the J segment 6 bases; nucleotides outside the gene matches: 5. CDR3 DNA: TGTGCCAGCAGTTTTGACAGGGGGCTGGGCGAGCAGTACTTC. Amino acid sequence: CASSFDRGLGEQYF.

The gene calls are TRBV7-8 and TRBJ2-6; D possibly corresponds to TRBD2 (5 bases). There are 15 residues in the CDR3. Germline values: CDR1 SGHVS, CDR2 FQNEAQ. Trimming left V 3 bases short and J 4 bases short, with 10 bases between. CDR3 sequence: CASSFIRGGANVLTF. The CDR3 DNA is TGTGCCAGCAGCTTTATCCGAGGGGGGGCCAACGTCCTGACTTTC.

The gene calls are TRBV27 and TRBJ2-7, with 9 positions matching TRBD2. Germline assignment: CDR1 MNHEY and CDR2 SMNVEV (reference sequence). V gave up 4 bases and J gave up 2 bases; unmatched junction bases: 6. The CDR3 sequence is 15 residues long. The CDR3 sequence: CASSSGLAHTYEQYF. The CDR3 DNA reads TGTGCCAGCAGTTCCGGACTAGCGCATACCTACGAGCAGTACTTC.